The 3 T cell receptor beta chains listed next were all sequenced from one sample in a study of blood T cell repertoires in COVID-19. Data came from immunoSEQ multiplex PCR; TCRdb stores just in-frame clones and leaves some out. The profile shows 150,000 to 170,000 clones, approximately 85% of them singletons. The sample comprised peripheral blood. These receptors all come from a man aged 55-75 years with COVID-19, enrolled during active disease.

The chain has TRBV19 and TRBJ1-4; D perhaps matches TRBD1 (6 bases). This CDR3 spans 14 amino acids. Trimming cost V 8 bases and J 0 bases, with 10 bases left between them. The germline V gene has CDR1 LNHDA and CDR2 SQIVND (reference sequence). CDR3 amino acids: CASSQGATNEKLFF. CDR3 DNA sequence: TGTGCCAGTTCACAGGGTGCAACTAATGAAAAACTGTTTTTT.

The CDR3 loop reads CASSLAGFTEAFF. Written as DNA, the CDR3 is TGTGCCAGCAGTTTAGCGGGCTTCACTGAAGCTTTCTTT. The chain recombines TRBV12-3 or TRBV12-4 with TRBJ1-1; D is uncertain. This CDR3 is 13 amino acids long. Trimming cost V 0 bases and J 4 bases, with 6 bases left between them.

V and J are TRBV7-2 and TRBJ2-1, with D possibly being TRBD1 (5 bases). The CDR3 has 15 residues. V gave up 1 base and J gave up 3 bases, with 10 bases separating them. Germline V lookup: CDR1 SGHTA, CDR2 FQGNSA. CDR3 loop: CASSLGQGLYNEQFF. CDR3 in DNA: TGTGCCAGCAGCTTAGGGCAGGGCCTCTACAATGAGCAGTTCTTC.